A selection of T cell receptor beta chains follows, all from one sample in a study of regulatory T cells in long-lasting Graves disease. Each CDR3 protein is one row after TCRdb ran MiXCR on the multiplex PCR reads. This sample has fewer than 450,000 distinct CDR3 sequences, with about 20% found just once. Sequenced material: peripheral blood mononuclear cells (PBMCs), taken when the disease was refractory, from a patient treated with antithyroid drugs. All receptors derive from a female donor with Graves disease. Both conserved end residues are part of each CDR3. The D gene is left open where the match is weak. Size is omitted from some rows. Given values are once, few, many or a class for expanded clones.

cdr3_nt	cdr3_aa	d_call	clone_size	v_call	j_call
TGTGCCAGCAGCCACCTGACAAGGAGTGGTTCACCCCTCCACTTT	CASSHLTRSGSPLHF	-	few	TRBV3-1	TRBJ1-6
TGTGCCAGTAGTATAGGTCCTGGTGAAAAACTGTTTTTT	CASSIGPGEKLFF	-	few	TRBV19	TRBJ1-4
TGTGCCAGCAGTTTGGCGGCGAGGAACACTGAAGCTTTCTTT	CASSLAARNTEAFF	-	many	TRBV12-3/TRBV12-4	TRBJ1-1
TGTACCAGCAGCTTTGGTGTAGGCACCTACGAGCAGTACTTC	CTSSFGVGTYEQYF	-	-	TRBV7-9	TRBJ2-7
TGTGCCAGCAACAGACGGACAGGACATTCACCCCTCCACTTT	CASNRRTGHSPLHF	TRBD1	many	TRBV28	TRBJ1-6
TGTGCTAGTGGTTTCAGTTTGGAGTCTGAGCAGTTCTTC	CASGFSLESEQFF	-	few	TRBV12-5	TRBJ2-1
TGCAGTGCTAGATCTTCTGTCACTGAAGCTTTCTTT	CSARSSVTEAFF	-	-	TRBV20-1	TRBJ1-1
TGCGCCAGCAGCCAAGATGTAGGAGGGCGCACTGAAGCTTTCTTT	CASSQDVGGRTEAFF	-	-	TRBV4-3	TRBJ1-1
TGTGCCATCAGTGAGTCGACTGGTAAGGGCCAGCCCCAGCATTTT	CAISESTGKGQPQHF	-	few	TRBV10-3	TRBJ1-5
TGTGCCAGCAGTTATCATGGGGGAGGGAGCAATCAGCCCCAGCATTTT	CASSYHGGGSNQPQHF	-	few	TRBV6-2/TRBV6-3	TRBJ1-5
TGTGCCAGCAGTTACTCGTTCCTCACCGGGGAGCTGTTTTTT	CASSYSFLTGELFF	-	many	TRBV6-5	TRBJ2-2
TGTGCCAGCAGTTTTAGCGGGGACAGGGGGAATGAGCAGTTCTTC	CASSFSGDRGNEQFF	TRBD1	-	TRBV12-3/TRBV12-4	TRBJ2-1
TGTGCCAGCAGTTACTCGAGTTATCAGCCCCAGCATTTT	CASSYSSYQPQHF	-	-	TRBV6-5	TRBJ1-5
TGTGCCAGTAGTATCAGAGCAGTAACTCACGGGGAGCTGTTTTTT	CASSIRAVTHGELFF	-	-	TRBV19	TRBJ2-2
TGTGCCAGCAGTTTAGCGGTTACGGTAAACTATGGCTACACCTTC	CASSLAVTVNYGYTF	-	many	TRBV28	TRBJ1-2
TGTGCCAGCAGTTTATCAGACAGGAGGCTGTACACCATATATTTT	CASSLSDRRLYTIYF	-	-	TRBV28	TRBJ1-3
TGTGCCAGCAGTGTCGACCCTTACAATCAGCCCCAGCATTTT	CASSVDPYNQPQHF	-	many	TRBV27	TRBJ1-5
TGTGCCAGCACCTCGGGATCTAGCGGGAGAGGTACCGGGGAGCTGTTTTTT	CASTSGSSGRGTGELFF	TRBD2	-	TRBV6-2/TRBV6-3	TRBJ2-2
TGTGCCAGCAGTTTCCCTGACAGGGAGGGGGAGACCCAGTACTTC	CASSFPDREGETQYF	-	many	TRBV12-3/TRBV12-4	TRBJ2-5
TGTGCCAGCAGCGTAGATGTAGGGGTCAACGAGCAGTACTTC	CASSVDVGVNEQYF	-	few	TRBV9	TRBJ2-7
TGTGCCAGCAGTGTCGGGACTAGCGTACACACAGATACGCAGTATTTT	CASSVGTSVHTDTQYF	TRBD2	-	TRBV28	TRBJ2-3
TGTGCCAGCAGTTTAGTTATCAACGGCAGATACGAGCAGTACTTC	CASSLVINGRYEQYF	-	many	TRBV12-3/TRBV12-4	TRBJ2-7
TGCAGTGCTAGACGTAAGGGGGACTCTGGAAACACCATATATTTT	CSARRKGDSGNTIYF	-	few	TRBV20-1	TRBJ1-3
TGTGCCAGCAGTTTACGGAACGATGGGGAGACCCAGTACTTC	CASSLRNDGETQYF	-	many	TRBV28	TRBJ2-5
TGCAGCGTTGATAGGCAGGGAAAGACCCAGTACTTC	CSVDRQGKTQYF	-	many	TRBV29-1	TRBJ2-5
TGTGCCAGCAGTTTGAGGGGACTGGAGACCCAGTACTTC	CASSLRGLETQYF	-	-	TRBV27	TRBJ2-5
TGCAGCGTTCAAGGACTAGCGGGGGTTCGAGAGACCCAGTACTTC	CSVQGLAGVRETQYF	TRBD2	few	TRBV29-1	TRBJ2-5
TGCAGCGTTGATTCGGGGACTAGCGGAGAGACCCAGTACTTC	CSVDSGTSGETQYF	TRBD2	few	TRBV29-1	TRBJ2-5
TGTGCCAGCAGCGAACCGGGACAGAAATATCAGCCCCAGCATTTT	CASSEPGQKYQPQHF	TRBD1	-	TRBV7-2	TRBJ1-5
TGTGCCAGCAGTGAAGCCGGTAGGGATGGGGCCAACGTCCTGACTTTC	CASSEAGRDGANVLTF	-	many	TRBV2	TRBJ2-6
TGTGCCAGCAGCTTATTTGTACCCATCCCCCCCTACGAGCAGTACTTC	CASSLFVPIPPYEQYF	-	-	TRBV7-2	TRBJ2-7
TGTGCCAGCAGCCGGCGTTTTGGACAGGCCTTCCAAGAGACCCAGTACTTC	CASSRRFGQAFQETQYF	TRBD1	many	TRBV7-2	TRBJ2-5
TGTGCCAGCAGCCCACTGAGTTTGCGACAGGGCTTCCAAGAGACCCAGTACTTC	CASSPLSLRQGFQETQYF	TRBD1	many	TRBV11-2	TRBJ2-5
TGCAGTGCTAGAGATTGGCGCGGGCAAGAGACCCAGTACTTC	CSARDWRGQETQYF	-	many	TRBV20-1	TRBJ2-5
TGTGCCAGTAGTATATTGTCAGGGGGCGCTGGGGCCAACGTCCTGACTTTC	CASSILSGGAGANVLTF	TRBD1	few	TRBV19	TRBJ2-6
TGCAGTGCCAGGGACAGCGGGCAGCCCCAGCATTTT	CSARDSGQPQHF	TRBD1	many	TRBV20-1	TRBJ1-5
TGTGCCAGCAGTTACTCTCCATCCGGGCTTGAGCAGTTCTTC	CASSYSPSGLEQFF	-	few	TRBV6-5	TRBJ2-1
TGCGCCAGCAGCCAGGGGACAGGGACGAAAGCTTTCTTT	CASSQGTGTKAFF	TRBD1	few	TRBV7-8	TRBJ1-1
TGCAGTGCTAGGGGCGGCAACACCTACGAGCAGTACTTC	CSARGGNTYEQYF	-	-	TRBV20-1	TRBJ2-7
TGCAGTGCTACCGAGGACCCTATCATGAACACTGAAGCTTTCTTT	CSATEDPIMNTEAFF	-	-	TRBV20-1	TRBJ1-1
TGTGCCAGCGGGCCGACTAATGAAAAACTGTTTTTT	CASGPTNEKLFF	-	many	TRBV27	TRBJ1-4
TGTGCCAGCAGAACAACAGCTACTGAAGCTTTCTTT	CASRTTATEAFF	-	-	TRBV6-1	TRBJ1-1
TGTGCCAGCAGCCCAGGGGGAGCGGAGGGCTATGGCTACACCTTC	CASSPGGAEGYGYTF	TRBD1	many	TRBV7-8	TRBJ1-2
TGTGCCTGGGAGGGAGGGTTAACCACCGGGGAGCTGTTTTTT	CAWEGGLTTGELFF	TRBD2	-	TRBV30	TRBJ2-2
TGTGCCAGCGGGGATAGCGTCCCAACCTACGAGCAGTACTTC	CASGDSVPTYEQYF	-	many	TRBV6-1	TRBJ2-7
TGTGCCAGTAGTATAGGGGGTCAGCCCCAGCATTTT	CASSIGGQPQHF	-	-	TRBV19	TRBJ1-5
TGTGCCAGCAGCCCAAGGGGACTAGCGGGAAAGGGCACTACATCCGAGCAGTACTTC	CASSPRGLAGKGTTSEQYF	TRBD2	few	TRBV9	TRBJ2-7
TGCAGCGAATTAGCCCATGGGTCCTACAATGAGCAGTTCTTC	CSELAHGSYNEQFF	-	-	TRBV29-1	TRBJ2-1